The 9 T cell receptor beta chains below come from one sample, sequenced in a study of spatial heterogeneity in lung cancer (dated by TCRdb to the late 2010s). Per the publication, the time point label means: sample taken at primary tumor resection. Whole RNA extracted from tumor and nontumor lung tissue, or from cryopreserved PBMC samples, was used for TCR sequencing without cell sorting. The library relied on 5' RACE. Instrument used: NextSeq 500. The raw public reads went through TCRdb reprocessing: fastp at Q25, MiXCR clone calling, in-frame beta chains kept. Rows matching on CDR3 protein sequence are summarized as one entry with the most common DNA and genes. Here the sample has just under 95,000 distinct CDR3 sequences; approximately 12% occur a single time. Under 50% of the sample lies in the top ten. Sequenced material: PBMCs, taken at surgery. The source of these receptors is a male donor with early-stage non-small cell lung cancer.

This clonotype was counted at least ten times. The V gene is TRBV29-1, the J gene TRBJ1-1; 7 bases map to TRBD1. The length of the CDR3 is 12 residues. The ends lost 7 bases at V and 3 bases at J; junction bases unmatched: 5. The germline CDR1 and CDR2 sequences are SQVTM and ANQGSEA. The CDR3 loop reads CSAQGGYTEAFF. CDR3 in DNA: TGCAGCGCCCAGGGGGGTTACACTGAAGCTTTCTTT.

This clonotype was seen only a few times. J is TRBJ2-2 and V is TRBV28; 10 nucleotides line up with TRBD1. Per the germline V gene, CDR1 is MDHEN and CDR2 is SYDVKM. The J segment lost 0 bases and the V segment lost 6 bases, leaving 4 bases of the junction unmatched. CDR3 length: 16 amino acids. CDR3 bases: TGTGCCAGCAGACACGGGACAGGGGCGAACACCGGGGAGCTGTTTTTT. This codes for CASRHGTGANTGELFF.

This clonotype was seen only a few times. The chain uses TRBV4-3 and TRBJ2-5; 7 nucleotides agree with TRBD1. Germline values: CDR1 LGHNA, CDR2 YSLEER. V shed 1 base and J 1 base; nucleotides not matched to a gene: 3. This CDR3 region has 15 residues. Here the CDR3 reads CASSQGGTAQETQYF. In DNA, the CDR3 is TGCGCCAGCAGCCAAGGGGGGACAGCCCAAGAGACCCAGTACTTC.

This chain joins TRBV10-2 and TRBJ2-1; 9 nucleotides line up with TRBD2. Germline V lookup: CDR1 WSHSY, CDR2 SAAADI. The CDR3 runs 15 residues. Germline trimming cut 7 bases from V and 10 bases from J; bases unmatched to any gene: 14. DNA for the CDR3: TGCGCCAGCAACCCTAGTAGCGGGAGTGGGGCCGAGCAGTTCTTC. The encoded protein is CASNPSSGSGAEQFF.

The rearrangement uses TRBV7-9 and TRBJ2-1; no firm D call. The germline CDR1 and CDR2 sequences are SEHNR and FQNEAQ (reference sequence). Trimming shortened V by 1 base and J by 1 base, and 8 bases separated the two germline ends. The CDR3 runs to 15 residues. CDR3 nucleotide sequence: TGTGCCAGCAGCTTAGTGACGTCATCCTACAATGAGCAGTTCTTC. Its protein is CASSLVTSSYNEQFF.

The chain links TRBV20-1 to TRBJ1-1; D remains unclear. V lost 3 bases, J lost 6 bases, and 11 bases lay in between. Germline CDR1 and CDR2: DFQATT and SNEGSKA (reference sequence). CDR3 size: 12 residues. DNA of the CDR3: TGCAGTGCTAGCGGTGGTGCAGCTGAAGCTTTCTTT. It is translated as CSASGGAAEAFF.

The rearrangement links TRBV4-1 to TRBJ2-7; tentatively, D is TRBD2 (6 bases). Trimming took 2 bases from V and 5 from J, leaving 16 bases between them. Germline loops: CDR1 MGHRA, CDR2 YSYEKL. The length of the CDR3 is 15 residues. The CDR3 DNA reads as TGCGCCAGCAGCCAAACCTTCACTAGGACTAACGAGCAGTACTTC. Amino acid sequence: CASSQTFTRTNEQYF.

This clonotype was counted between two and nine times. The chain employs TRBV9 and TRBJ2-3; D is perhaps TRBD1 (6 bases). The V and J ends lost 4 bases and 3 bases respectively, with 24 bases between them. This CDR3 is built from 18 residues. Germline CDR1 is SGDLS and CDR2 is YYNGEE. The CDR3 nucleotides read TGTGCCAGCAGCCGCCTAGGGGGTGGCAGGGTAGGGACAGATACGCAGTATTTT. Protein product: CASSRLGGGRVGTDTQYF.

In this sample, this clonotype turned up many times. The rearrangement uses TRBV20-1 and TRBJ1-6, with 7 bases lining up with TRBD1. This CDR3 spans 17 amino acids. Germline V gene sequence: CDR1 DFQATT, CDR2 SNEGSKA (reference sequence). V lost 1 base and J lost 7; bases outside the gene matches: 13. The CDR3 nucleotides are TGCAGTGCTAGAGTATCAAAAGGGGGCTGGAGGAATTCACCCCTCCACTTT. Protein: CSARVSKGGWRNSPLHF.